This record looks at one T cell receptor (beta chain) sequence and its context. As yet, its antigen is unknown. This CDR3 spans 15 amino acids. J gave up 1 base and V 2 bases, and 3 bases lay outside the gene matches. Germline V gives CDR1 LNHDA, CDR2 SQIVND (reference sequence). This sample is part of a study of T cell responses to AZD1222 COVID-19 vaccine. Assay: immunoSEQ multiplex PCR; the TCRdb copy retains only in-frame clones and omits some. The data hold 120,000 to 150,000 clones, with around 90% observed a single time. Whole-study results and caveats: Seropositivity was recorded at baseline in only a handful of AZD1222 recipients. CD4 TCRs linked to vaccination spanned spike, dominating at 160-218 and 743-854. Repertoire collection took place solely once the T cell response had peaked.

The V gene is TRBV19, the J gene TRBJ1-1; 8 bases match TRBD1. The receptor was derived from an adult who received the AZD1222 COVID-19 vaccine. Sequenced material: peripheral blood, taken 28 days after the second AZD1222 dose. The chain's CDR3 is CASSIPGTGNTEAFF. In nucleotides, the CDR3 is TGTGCCAGTAGTATACCCGGGACAGGGAACACTGAAGCTTTCTTT.